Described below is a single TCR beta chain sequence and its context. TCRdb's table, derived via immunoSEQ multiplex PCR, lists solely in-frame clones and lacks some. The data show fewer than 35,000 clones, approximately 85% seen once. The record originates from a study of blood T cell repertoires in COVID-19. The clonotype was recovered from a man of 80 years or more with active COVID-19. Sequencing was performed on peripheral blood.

Here the CDR3 DNA reads TGCGCCAGCAGCCAACTGGGACTAGCGGGGCAGGAGCAGTTCTTC. Translated, it gives CASSQLGLAGQEQFF. The chain links TRBV4-3 to TRBJ2-1; 13 positions agree with TRBD2. Trimming removed 2 bases from V and 10 bases from J; junction bases left unmatched: 5. CDR3 length: 15 amino acids. Looked up from germline, CDR1 is LGHNA and CDR2 is YSLEER.